These 22 T cell receptor beta chains were sequenced from one sample in a study of T-cell reconstitution after alpha-beta-depleted transplantation in children. The authors prepared the TCRbeta library with unique molecular identifiers. TCRdb reprocessed the PCR reads with MiXCR, giving one entry per CDR3 protein. The table records about 440,000 distinct CDR3 sequences, roughly 43% of them present only once. Sample: PBMCs, taken before TCRalphabeta/CD19-depleted stem cell transplant. The receptors originated from a girl aged 2-15 years with aplastic anemia, due to receive a stem cell transplant.

This chain links TRBV6-5 with TRBJ1-4, with D possibly being TRBD1 (5 bases). The V gene lost 2 bases and the J gene lost 8 bases, with 12 bases spanning the gap. Germline loops: CDR1 MNHEY, CDR2 SVGAGI. This CDR3 comprises 14 residues. DNA for the CDR3: TGTGCCAGCAGTTACGTGCAGGGAAGGGAAAAACTGTTTTTT. Protein: CASSYVQGREKLFF.

This clonotype was found many times. V usage is TRBV5-1 and J usage is TRBJ2-2; D unclear. The CDR3 contains 17 residues. Trimming cost V 5 bases and J 8 bases, with 25 bases left between them. CDR1 and CDR2 from the germline V gene are SGHRS and YFSETQ. CDR3 in amino acids: CASRLPIWGSPAGELFF. In nucleotides, the CDR3 is TGCGCCAGCAGGTTACCAATTTGGGGTTCTCCTGCTGGGGAGCTGTTTTTT.

This clonotype was counted at least ten times. The chain joins TRBV3-1 to TRBJ2-2; possible D gene TRBD1, 6 bases. The CDR3 loop spans 15 amino acids. Germline V gene data show CDR1 as LGHDT and CDR2 as YNNKEL (reference sequence). V was clipped by 1 base and J by 3 bases, with 9 bases between them. The DNA for the CDR3 is TGTGCCAGCAGCCAAGTGACAGGCCACACCGGGGAGCTGTTTTTT. This gives the protein CASSQVTGHTGELFF.

This clonotype was counted only a few times. This chain joins TRBV29-1 and TRBJ2-7; 10 positions agree with TRBD2. The CDR3 length is 13 residues. Germline V CDR1 and CDR2: SQVTM, ANQGSEA. The ends lost 8 bases at V and 2 bases at J; junction bases unmatched: 6. The CDR3 nucleotides are TGCAGCCCCCGGACTAGCGGTCCCTACGAGCAGTACTTC. It yields the protein CSPRTSGPYEQYF.

This clonotype has more than one count but fewer than ten. The V call is TRBV5-1, the J call TRBJ2-3; 9 nucleotides align to TRBD1. Germline V gene lookup returns CDR1 SGHRS and CDR2 YFSETQ. This CDR3 comprises 15 residues. The trim removed 2 bases at V and 2 bases at J, leaving 3 bases unmatched. The CDR3 nucleotides read TGCGCCAGCAGCTTACAGGGGGCGAACACAGATACGCAGTATTTT. Protein product: CASSLQGANTDTQYF.

V usage is TRBV11-2 and J usage is TRBJ2-1; 8 nucleotides align to TRBD2. Germline CDR1 SGHAT, CDR2 FQNNGV. The V and J ends lost 7 bases and 8 bases, in that order; junction bases with no gene match: 10. The CDR3 is 14 residues long. The CDR3: CASTQRPGGDEQFF. CDR3 DNA: TGTGCCAGCACCCAACGTCCGGGAGGGGATGAGCAGTTCTTC.

The sample holds a few counts of this clonotype. This chain joins TRBV27 and TRBJ2-7, with 9 bases that match TRBD1. J was trimmed by 5 bases and V by 6 bases; bases with no gene match: 8. The CDR3 extends over 14 amino acids. From germline, CDR1 is MNHEY and CDR2 SMNVEV (reference sequence). The chain's CDR3 is CASSRGQGRNEQYF. CDR3 sequence (DNA): TGTGCCAGCAGCCGCGGACAGGGGAGAAACGAGCAGTACTTC.

DNA for the CDR3: TGTGCCAGCAGCGTAGGATCAGGACCCTACGAGCAGTACTTC. Translation gives CASSVGSGPYEQYF. The chain carries TRBV9 and TRBJ2-7; D call uncertain. The CDR3 totals 14 residues. V was pared by 0 bases and J by 2 bases, with 9 bases between. Germline V gene lookup returns CDR1 SGDLS and CDR2 YYNGEE. Using reference TRBV9 and TRBJ2-7 for the parts outside the CDR3, the full variable domain is DSGVTQTPKHLITATGQRVTLRCSPRSGDLSVYWYQQSLDQGLQFLIQYYNGEERAKGNILERFSAQQFPDLHSELNLSSLELGDSALYFCASSVGSGPYEQYFGPGTRLTVT.

This clonotype was seen a handful of times. The chain uses TRBV11-2 and TRBJ1-2, with D hard to call. V was cut by 5 bases and J by 4 bases, with 14 bases left in between. Looked up from germline, CDR1 is SGHAT and CDR2 is FQNNGV. CDR3 length: 14 amino acids. CDR3 amino acids: CASSPTPGSYGYTF. The CDR3 region has the DNA TGTGCCAGCAGCCCCACCCCGGGGAGCTATGGCTACACCTTC.

The rearrangement joins TRBV10-3 to TRBJ2-7, with D tentatively TRBD1 (6 bases). This CDR3 has 14 residues. The ends were cut back, 2 bases at V and 0 bases at J, with 8 bases in the middle. The germline CDR1 and CDR2 sequences are ENHRY and SYGVKD. DNA for the CDR3: TGTGCCATCAGTGAGGGACAGCACTCCTACGAGCAGTACTTC. As protein: CAISEGQHSYEQYF.

The sample holds a few counts of this clonotype. The rearrangement links TRBV19 to TRBJ2-1; D unresolved. The V gene lost 3 bases and the J gene lost 7 bases, with 10 bases spanning the gap. Germline V gives CDR1 LNHDA, CDR2 SQIVND (reference sequence). This CDR3 region has 13 residues. The CDR3 DNA sequence: TGTGCCAGTAGTATTTACCCTCGGAATGAGCAGTTCTTC. Residues: CASSIYPRNEQFF.

The chain recombines TRBV29-1 with TRBJ2-7; 8 bases match TRBD2. The germline gives CDR1 SQVTM, CDR2 ANQGSEA. Unmatched junction bases numbered 8, after V lost 7 bases and J lost 6 bases. The CDR3 has 12 residues. The CDR3 DNA reads TGCAGCGGCGTGGGACTAGGTAGCGAGCAGTACTTC. This sequence encodes CSGVGLGSEQYF.

The rearrangement uses TRBV27 and TRBJ2-7, with D possibly TRBD2 on 6 matching bases. CDR1 is MNHEY, CDR2 SMNVEV, per germline (reference sequence). Trimming took off 5 bases at V and 2 bases at J, with 13 bases between the two ends. This CDR3 has 14 amino acids. Here the CDR3 reads CASSAFAGPYEQYF. The CDR3 DNA is TGTGCCAGCAGTGCTTTCGCGGGGCCCTACGAGCAGTACTTC.

The chain recombines TRBV18 with TRBJ2-3; TRBD1 matches at 7 bases. This CDR3 contains 14 residues. V lost 0 bases and J lost 6; bases outside the gene matches: 3. Germline V CDR1 and CDR2: KGHSH, LQKENI. CDR3 sequence reads: CASSPPTGYDTQYF. The CDR3 DNA reads TGTGCCAGCTCACCACCGACAGGGTACGATACGCAGTATTTT.

The chain employs TRBV6-1 and TRBJ1-6; possible D gene TRBD1, 6 bases. Germline loops: CDR1 MNHNS, CDR2 SASEGT. V lost 5 bases and J lost 7, with 18 bases in between. This CDR3 region has 16 residues. The DNA of the CDR3 is TGTGCCAGCAGTACACGGGGGCCCCAACTCAATTCACCCCTCCACTTT. It encodes CASSTRGPQLNSPLHF.

This clonotype appeared a few times. The J gene is TRBJ1-1, the V gene TRBV29-1; 7 nucleotides agree with TRBD1. The germline V gene encodes CDR1 SQVTM and CDR2 ANQGSEA. V dropped 4 bases and J dropped 7; count of bases not matched to a gene: 12. CDR3 size: 14 residues. Here the CDR3 reads CSVARGQGRGEAFF. Written as DNA, the CDR3 is TGCAGCGTTGCAAGGGGGCAGGGAAGGGGTGAAGCTTTCTTT.

This clonotype was counted a few times. The V and J genes are TRBV24-1 and TRBJ2-5; D is uncertain. V was shortened by 4 bases and J by 5 bases, with 7 bases between the two germline ends. Germline V gene data show CDR1 as KGHDR and CDR2 as SFDVKD. The CDR3 is made up of 12 amino acids. Here the CDR3 DNA reads TGTGCCACCAGTGAAGGGTATGAGACCCAGTACTTC. It codes for CATSEGYETQYF.

The genes are TRBV7-9 and TRBJ2-7; TRBD2 might be the D (6 bases). The V gene lost 10 bases and the J gene lost 3 bases, with 16 bases spanning the gap. The CDR3 contains 13 residues. The V gene's germline CDR1 is SEHNR and CDR2 FQNEAQ (reference sequence). The CDR3 reads CATLGTGDYEQYF. The CDR3 DNA reads as TGTGCCACCCTAGGGACGGGGGACTACGAGCAGTACTTC.

This clonotype was detected many times. The chain uses TRBV20-1 and TRBJ2-5; 14 bases match TRBD2. Germline V gene sequence: CDR1 DFQATT, CDR2 SNEGSKA (reference sequence). CDR3 length: 16 amino acids. V shed 5 bases and J 5 bases; nucleotides not matched to a gene: 10. CDR3 bases: TGCAGTGCTGGGGGGACTAGCGGGAGTAGGGGCGAGACCCAGTACTTC. Translating gives CSAGGTSGSRGETQYF.

The CDR3 reads CASSMGTSGTQETQYF. The CDR3 DNA reads TGTGCCAGCAGCATGGGGACTAGCGGCACTCAAGAGACCCAGTACTTC. The J gene is TRBJ2-5, the V gene TRBV6-2 or TRBV6-3; TRBD2 agrees at 11 bases. V lost 6 bases to trimming and J lost 2 bases; unmatched junction nucleotides: 8. Germline-derived CDR1 and CDR2 are MNHEY and SVGEGT. This CDR3 region has 16 residues.

The CDR3 region is CATVVGPCTDTQYF. The CDR3 DNA sequence: TGTGCCACCGTCGTGGGGCCCTGCACAGATACGCAGTATTTT. V and J are TRBV7-3 and TRBJ2-3, with D perhaps TRBD1 (5 bases). V gave up 10 bases and J gave up 1 base, with 15 bases separating them. The CDR3 spans 14 residues. Germline CDR1 and CDR2: SGHTA and FQGTGA.

This clonotype was detected a few times. The chain links TRBV29-1 to TRBJ2-1; a weak D match, TRBD1 (7 bases). Trimming cost V 6 bases and J 0 bases, with 12 bases left between them. Germline V CDR1 and CDR2: SQVTM, ANQGSEA. The CDR3 is 14 amino acids. The DNA for the CDR3 is TGCAGCGTCGCGGGACAGAGCTCCTACAATGAGCAGTTCTTC. Residues: CSVAGQSSYNEQFF.